This T cell receptor beta chain was sequenced in a study of identical twins. CDR1 and CDR2 (germline): LGHDT, YNNKEL (reference sequence). Trimming removed 1 base from V and 5 bases from J, with 11 bases in between. This CDR3 spans 14 amino acids. One entry per CDR3 protein results from TCRdb running MiXCR on the 5' RACE reads. This table holds 570,000 or so distinct CDR3 sequences, approximately 9.6% found once. On this clonotype: No antigen is known for it.

Findings of the study overall: Within cord blood, abundant beta clonotypes carried fewer insertions, but memory repertoires showed no such trend. Low generation-probability sequences were in excess among twin-shared out-of-frame alpha sequences. A partial confounding effect on zero-insertion analyses could come from invariant MAIT and iNKT cells. Findings came from cross-sectional statistics, without long-term follow-up of donors.

The data also belong to a second study, concerning yellow fever vaccine responses in identical twins.

The source material was PBMCs. The V gene is TRBV3-1, the J gene TRBJ2-5; TRBD2 is a possible D gene (6 bases). This TCR was recovered from a young woman in good health. CDR3 sequence reads: CASSQVEGWETQYF. As DNA, the CDR3 is TGTGCCAGCAGCCAAGTGGAGGGCTGGGAGACCCAGTACTTC.